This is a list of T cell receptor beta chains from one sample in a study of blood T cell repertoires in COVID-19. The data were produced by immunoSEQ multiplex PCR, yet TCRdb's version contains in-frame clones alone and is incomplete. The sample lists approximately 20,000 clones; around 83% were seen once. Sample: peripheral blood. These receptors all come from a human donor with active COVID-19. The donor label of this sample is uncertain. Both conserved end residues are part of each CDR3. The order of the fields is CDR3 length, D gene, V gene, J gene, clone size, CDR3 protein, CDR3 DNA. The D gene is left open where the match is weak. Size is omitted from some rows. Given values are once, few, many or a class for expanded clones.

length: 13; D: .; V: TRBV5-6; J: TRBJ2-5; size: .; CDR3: CASSFRYQETQYF; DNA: TGTGCCAGCAGCTTCAGGTACCAAGAGACCCAGTACTTC
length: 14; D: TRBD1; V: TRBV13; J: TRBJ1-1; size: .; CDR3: CASSSTGLNTEAFF; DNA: TGTGCCAGCAGCTCGACAGGGCTGAACACTGAAGCTTTCTTT
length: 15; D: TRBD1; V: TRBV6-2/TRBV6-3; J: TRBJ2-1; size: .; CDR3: CASSYRDRGLHEQFF; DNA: TGTGCCAGCAGTTACCGGGACAGGGGGTTGCATGAGCAGTTCTTC
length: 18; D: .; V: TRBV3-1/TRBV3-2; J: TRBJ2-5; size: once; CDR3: CASSQEGGARRLGETQYF; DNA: TGTGCCAGCAGCCAAGAAGGCGGGGCGCGCCGGTTGGGGGAGACCCAGTACTTC
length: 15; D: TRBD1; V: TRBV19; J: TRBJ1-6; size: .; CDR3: CASSQGQGVNSPLHF; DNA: TGTGCCAGTAGTCAGGGACAGGGGGTTAATTCACCCCTCCACTTT
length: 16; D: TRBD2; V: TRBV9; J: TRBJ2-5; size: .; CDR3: CASSVAVGRAGETQYF; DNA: TGTGCCAGCAGCGTAGCTGTCGGGAGGGCCGGGGAGACCCAGTACTTC
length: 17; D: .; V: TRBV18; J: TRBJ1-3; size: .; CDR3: CASSPRGPASSGNTIYF; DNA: TGTGCCAGCTCACCACGGGGGCCCGCGAGCTCTGGAAACACCATATATTTT
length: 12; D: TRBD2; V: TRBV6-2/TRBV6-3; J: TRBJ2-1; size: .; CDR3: CASSLGLAEQFF; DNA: TGTGCCAGCAGCCTAGGACTAGCAGAGCAGTTCTTC
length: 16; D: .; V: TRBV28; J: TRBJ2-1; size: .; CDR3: CASSLSHQGSYNEQFF; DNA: TGTGCCAGCAGTTTATCCCACCAGGGCTCCTACAATGAGCAGTTCTTC
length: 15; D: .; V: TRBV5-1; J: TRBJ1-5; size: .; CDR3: CASSLVGGINQPQHF; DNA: TGCGCCAGCAGCTTGGTCGGCGGGATCAATCAGCCCCAGCATTTT
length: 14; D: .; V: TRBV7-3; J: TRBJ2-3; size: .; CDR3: CASSPGLNTDTQYF; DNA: TGTGCCAGCAGCCCGGGACTTAACACAGATACGCAGTATTTT
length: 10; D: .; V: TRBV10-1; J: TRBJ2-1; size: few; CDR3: CASANYEQFF; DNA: TGCGCCAGCGCTAACTATGAGCAGTTCTTC
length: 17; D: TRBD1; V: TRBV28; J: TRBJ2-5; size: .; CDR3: CASSTSTGGWGQETQYF; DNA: TGTGCCAGCAGTACCTCCACAGGGGGTTGGGGGCAAGAGACCCAGTACTTC
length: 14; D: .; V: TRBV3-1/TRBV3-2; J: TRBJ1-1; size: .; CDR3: CASSPLGGSTEAFF; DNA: TGTGCCAGCAGTCCTCTTGGGGGGAGCACTGAAGCTTTCTTT